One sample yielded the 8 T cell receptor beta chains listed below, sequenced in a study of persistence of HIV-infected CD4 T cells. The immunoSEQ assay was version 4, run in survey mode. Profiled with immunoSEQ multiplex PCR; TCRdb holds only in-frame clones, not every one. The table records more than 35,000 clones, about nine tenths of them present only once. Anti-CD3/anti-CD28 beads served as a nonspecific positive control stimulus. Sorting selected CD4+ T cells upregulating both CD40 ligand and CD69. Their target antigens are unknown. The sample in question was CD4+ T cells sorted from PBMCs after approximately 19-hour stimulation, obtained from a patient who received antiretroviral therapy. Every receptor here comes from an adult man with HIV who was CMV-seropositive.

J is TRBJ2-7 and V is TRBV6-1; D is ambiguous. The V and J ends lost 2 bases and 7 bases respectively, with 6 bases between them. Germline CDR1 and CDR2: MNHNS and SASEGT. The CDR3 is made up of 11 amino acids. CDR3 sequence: CASSETREQYF. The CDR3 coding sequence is TGTGCCAGCAGTGAAACCCGGGAGCAGTACTTC.

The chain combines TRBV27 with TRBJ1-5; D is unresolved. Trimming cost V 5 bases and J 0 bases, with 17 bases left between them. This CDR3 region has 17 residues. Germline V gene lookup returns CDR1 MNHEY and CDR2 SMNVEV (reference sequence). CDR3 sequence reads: CASSPNTAYYSNQPQHF. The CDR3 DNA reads TGTGCCAGCAGTCCCAACACCGCGTACTATAGCAATCAGCCCCAGCATTTT.

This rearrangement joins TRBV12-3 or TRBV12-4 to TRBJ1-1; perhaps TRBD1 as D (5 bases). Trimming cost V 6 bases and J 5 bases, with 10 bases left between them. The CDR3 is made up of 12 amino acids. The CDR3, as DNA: TGTGCCAGCAGGCGGGGGGGAACTGAAGCTTTCTTT. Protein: CASRRGGTEAFF.

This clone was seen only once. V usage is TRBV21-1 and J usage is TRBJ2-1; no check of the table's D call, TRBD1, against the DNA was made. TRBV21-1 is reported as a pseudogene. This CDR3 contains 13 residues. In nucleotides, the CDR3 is TGTGCCACCCCGACACGCTCCTACAATGAGCAGTTCTTC. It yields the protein CATPTRSYNEQFF.

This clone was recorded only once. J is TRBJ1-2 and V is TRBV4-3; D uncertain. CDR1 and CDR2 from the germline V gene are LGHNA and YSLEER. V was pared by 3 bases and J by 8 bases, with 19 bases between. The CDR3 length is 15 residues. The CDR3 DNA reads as TGCGCCAGCAGCCACTCCGATTTACGTATCCGGGGCTACACCTTC. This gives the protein CASSHSDLRIRGYTF.

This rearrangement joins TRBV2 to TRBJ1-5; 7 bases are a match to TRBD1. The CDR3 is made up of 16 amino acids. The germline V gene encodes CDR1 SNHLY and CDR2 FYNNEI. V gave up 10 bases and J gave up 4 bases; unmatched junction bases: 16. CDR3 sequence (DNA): TGTGCCACCTGTCGGGACAGTGGAGGGGCTAATCAGCCCCAGCATTTT. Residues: CATCRDSGGANQPQHF.

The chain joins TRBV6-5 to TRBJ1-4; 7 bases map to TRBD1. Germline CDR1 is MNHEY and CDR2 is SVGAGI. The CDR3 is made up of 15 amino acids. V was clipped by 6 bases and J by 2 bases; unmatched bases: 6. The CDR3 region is CASRLTGSTNEKLFF. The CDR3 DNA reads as TGTGCCAGCAGATTGACAGGGTCGACTAATGAAAAACTGTTTTTT.

The CDR3 DNA is TGTGCCAGTAGTATCGACCTTGGACCATCGGGCTACACCTTC. Translated: CASSIDLGPSGYTF. The V call is TRBV19, the J call TRBJ1-2; D not certain. Germline V gives CDR1 LNHDA, CDR2 SQIVND (reference sequence). Deletions cut 3 bases from V and 8 bases from J, with 16 bases between. The length of the CDR3 is 14 residues.